The rows below give T cell receptor beta chains drawn from one sample of a study of cytomegalovirus exposure and HLA in healthy donors. Method: immunoSEQ multiplex PCR; TCRdb's copy keeps in-frame clones and lacks some. Counted here are around 200,000 clones, 82% occurring once; the ten biggest clones make up approximately 2.5%. What was sequenced was PBMCs. The receptors were gathered from a woman in her thirties or forties in good health and CMV-seronegative. The CDR3 runs from the conserved cysteine through the conserved F or W. The D gene is left open where the match is weak. Not every row has a clone size; where given, it reads once, few, many or a size class.

V	size	J	D	DNA	CDR3
TRBV7-2	.	TRBJ2-7	TRBD2	TGTGCCAGCAGCTTAGGATACGCTAGCGGGGAGAGCTCCTACGAGCAGTACTTC	CASSLGYASGESSYEQYF
TRBV2	.	TRBJ2-4	TRBD1	TGTGCCAGCCGTGCCGGGACAGGGGGCGCGTACATTCAGTACTTC	CASRAGTGGAYIQYF
TRBV4-1	.	TRBJ2-2	.	TGCGCCAGCAGCCAAGTTGGGTTACTAGACACCGGGGAGCTGTTTTTT	CASSQVGLLDTGELFF
TRBV27	.	TRBJ1-6	TRBD1	TGTGCCAGCAGTTTCGACACCGGGACAGCCAATTCACCCCTCCACTTT	CASSFDTGTANSPLHF
TRBV27	.	TRBJ1-1	.	TGTGCCAGCAGAATATGGACAGCGAACACTGAAGCTTTCTTT	CASRIWTANTEAFF
TRBV5-6	once	TRBJ1-1	.	TGTGCCAGCAGCTTGGTAGGACAATCGAACACTGAAGCTTTCTTT	CASSLVGQSNTEAFF
TRBV11-2	.	TRBJ2-3	TRBD1	TGTGCCAGCAGCTTAGTGACAGGGGGCTCGGATACGCAGTATTTT	CASSLVTGGSDTQYF
TRBV9	few	TRBJ2-1	.	TGTGCCAGCAGCCCTAGGTCGGGGGAACGAAACGCGCAGCAGTTCTTC	CASSPRSGERNAQQFF
TRBV19	.	TRBJ2-7	.	TGTGCCAGTAGTACAGGTAGGGGTAGCTACGAGCAGTACTTC	CASSTGRGSYEQYF
TRBV15	.	TRBJ2-7	.	TGTGCCACCAGCAACCCCAGGGACACGGGCGAGCAGTACTTC	CATSNPRDTGEQYF
TRBV11-2	.	TRBJ2-2	TRBD2	TGTGCCAGCAGCTTAGTGCCCCTAGCGGTGAACACCGGGGAGCTGTTTTTT	CASSLVPLAVNTGELFF
TRBV5-4	.	TRBJ2-3	.	TGTGCCAGCAGCGTTAGCGGAACCACAGATACGCAGTATTTT	CASSVSGTTDTQYF
TRBV7-9	.	TRBJ1-1	.	TGTGCCAGCAGCTTAGGGTCCGGGGGAGAAGCTTTCTTT	CASSLGSGGEAFF
TRBV29-1	.	TRBJ1-1	.	TGCAGCGTTGTGGACAGCCAGAACACTGAAGCTTTCTTT	CSVVDSQNTEAFF
TRBV7-6	once	TRBJ1-1	TRBD1	TGTGCCAGCAGCTTGGGACAGCTTAGGAACACTGAAGCTTTCTTT	CASSLGQLRNTEAFF
TRBV5-1	.	TRBJ2-1	.	TGCGCCAGCAGCTTGGTTGTTAAATTTATTCGGAATGAGCAGTTCTTC	CASSLVVKFIRNEQFF
TRBV7-2	.	TRBJ2-3	TRBD2	TGTGCCAGCAGACTTAGCGGGAGCGGTCCAGATACGCAGTATTTT	CASRLSGSGPDTQYF
TRBV14	.	TRBJ2-7	.	TGTGCCAGCAGCCACCTCGTTCGTCAGGGGATTTACGAGCAGTACTTC	CASSHLVRQGIYEQYF
TRBV7-9	.	TRBJ2-2	.	TGTGCCAGCAGCGGATGGACAGCGAACACCGGGGAGCTGTTTTTT	CASSGWTANTGELFF
TRBV5-4	.	TRBJ2-1	TRBD2	TGTGCCAGCAGCCAGGGACTACTCTCCTACAATGAGCAGTTCTTC	CASSQGLLSYNEQFF
TRBV7-9	.	TRBJ2-2	TRBD2	TGTGCCAGCAGCCGAAGAGCGGGAGCGTACACCGGGGAGCTGTTTTTT	CASSRRAGAYTGELFF
TRBV14	.	TRBJ2-7	.	TGTGCCAGCAGCCAAATGGGGGACTGGACGAGCTCCTACGAGCAGTACTTC	CASSQMGDWTSSYEQYF
TRBV18	.	TRBJ1-4	TRBD1	TGTGCCAGCTCTTCCGGACAGGGAAGGGAAAAACTGTTTTTT	CASSSGQGREKLFF
TRBV9	.	TRBJ2-2	.	TGTGCCAGCAGCGTAGGGGCCCAGGGTCGGTACACCGGGGAGCTGTTTTTT	CASSVGAQGRYTGELFF
TRBV19	.	TRBJ2-7	TRBD1	TGTGCCAGTAGTACATCCGGGACAGGGGGCTACGAGCAGTACTTC	CASSTSGTGGYEQYF
TRBV4-1	once	TRBJ1-5	.	TGCGCCAGCAGCCAAGTTGGAGGGGATGGGAATCAGCCCCAGCATTTT	CASSQVGGDGNQPQHF
TRBV18	.	TRBJ2-1	TRBD2	TGTGCCAGTCGGTCGTTCGCTAGCGGACCCAATGAGCAGTTCTTC	CASRSFASGPNEQFF
TRBV6-5	.	TRBJ2-7	TRBD2	TGTGCCAGCAGTTACTGGGGGGAGGGCGAGCAGTACTTC	CASSYWGEGEQYF
TRBV18	.	TRBJ2-1	TRBD2	TGTGCCAGCTCACCAGGGACTAGCGTACTCAATGAGCAGTTCTTC	CASSPGTSVLNEQFF
TRBV5-5	.	TRBJ2-3	TRBD1	TGTGTCAGCAGTTCCGGACAGGGCGGCACAGATACGCAGTATTTT	CVSSSGQGGTDTQYF
TRBV18	few	TRBJ2-7	TRBD1	TGTGCCAGCTCACCGCCGGGACAGACCTCCTACGAGCAGTACTTC	CASSPPGQTSYEQYF
TRBV11-2	few	TRBJ1-4	.	TGTGCCAGCAGCTTAGCCAGCCGCGGGAGGGCAACTAATGAAAAACTGTTTTTT	CASSLASRGRATNEKLFF
TRBV5-1	.	TRBJ2-6	.	TGCGCCACCACCCCAGGGTCTGGGGCCAACGTCCTGACTTTC	CATTPGSGANVLTF
TRBV6-1	few	TRBJ2-5	TRBD1	TGTGCCAGCAGTGAGTGGACAGGGTCCCAAGAGACCCAGTACTTC	CASSEWTGSQETQYF
TRBV5-8	.	TRBJ1-5	.	TGTGCCAGCAGCTTGTGGCAGTCGCAGCCCCAGCATTTT	CASSLWQSQPQHF
TRBV6-5	.	TRBJ2-7	.	TGTGCCAGCAGTTCAGGGCCTACCTACGAGCAGTACTTC	CASSSGPTYEQYF
TRBV9	.	TRBJ1-1	.	TGTGCCAGCAGCGGAAATCCAAAGACAGGGAACACTGAAGCTTTCTTT	CASSGNPKTGNTEAFF
TRBV30	.	TRBJ2-5	.	TGTGCCTGGAGTGATTTTTCAGGGTTTCGCCAAGAGACCCAGTACTTC	CAWSDFSGFRQETQYF
TRBV6-4	once	TRBJ2-1	.	TGTGCCAGCAGTGATTACCCCCTACTGGACAATGAGCAGTTCTTC	CASSDYPLLDNEQFF
TRBV5-4	.	TRBJ2-5	.	TGTGCCGCTGGCAGGGTTGGAGAGACCCAGTACTTC	CAAGRVGETQYF
TRBV28	.	TRBJ2-3	.	TGTGCCAGCACCGGAGGGGATCAGGTGTCCACAGATACGCAGTATTTT	CASTGGDQVSTDTQYF
TRBV2	once	TRBJ2-7	TRBD1	TGTGCCAGTAACCGGGACAGGGCCTACGAGCAGTACTTC	CASNRDRAYEQYF